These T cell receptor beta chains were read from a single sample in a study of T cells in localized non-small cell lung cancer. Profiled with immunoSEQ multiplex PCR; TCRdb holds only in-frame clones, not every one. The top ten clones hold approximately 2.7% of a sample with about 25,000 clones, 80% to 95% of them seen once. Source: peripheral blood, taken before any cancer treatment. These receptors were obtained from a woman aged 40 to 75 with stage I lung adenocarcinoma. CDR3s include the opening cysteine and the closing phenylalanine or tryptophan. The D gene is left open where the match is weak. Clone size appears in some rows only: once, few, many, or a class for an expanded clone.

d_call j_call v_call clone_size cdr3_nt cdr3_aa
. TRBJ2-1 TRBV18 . TGTGCCAGCTCACCTCCCAGGAGCTCCTACAATGAGCAGTTCTTC CASSPPRSSYNEQFF
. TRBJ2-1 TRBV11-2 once TGTGCCAGCAGCTTAGATCCTTTCCCCAATGAGCAGTTCTTC CASSLDPFPNEQFF
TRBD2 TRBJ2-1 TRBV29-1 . TGCAGCGTTGTACTAGCGGGAACTGAGCAGTTCTTC CSVVLAGTEQFF
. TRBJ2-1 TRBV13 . TGTGCCAGCAGCCCCCCCGTGGGCGAGCAGTTCTTC CASSPPVGEQFF
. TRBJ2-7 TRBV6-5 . TGTGCCAGCAGTTACGTCCGCTACGAGCAGTACTTC CASSYVRYEQYF
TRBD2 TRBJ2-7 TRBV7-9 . TGTGCCAGCAGCTTTTCGACTAGCGTCGAGCAGTACTTC CASSFSTSVEQYF
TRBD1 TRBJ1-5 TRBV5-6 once TGTGCCAGCAGCTGGGGACAGGGTTCGGGTCAGCCCCAGCATTTT CASSWGQGSGQPQHF
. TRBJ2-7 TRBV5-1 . TGCGCCAGTCACCAGGGGGGTAGCTCCTACGAGCAGTACTTC CASHQGGSSYEQYF
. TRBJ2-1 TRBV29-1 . TGCAGCGTTGAACCCGCCGCCAGCGGGTATTACAATGAGCAGTTCTTC CSVEPAASGYYNEQFF
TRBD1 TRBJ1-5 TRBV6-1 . TGTGCCAGCAGTGACAGGGGGCTCAATCAGCCCCAGCATTTT CASSDRGLNQPQHF
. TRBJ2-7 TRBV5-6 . TGTGCCAGCAGCGCCGGGGGGCCTTTGGACCCCGGGGTTTACGAGCAGTACTTC CASSAGGPLDPGVYEQYF